Below, 15 T cell receptor beta chains from the same sample are listed, as sequenced in a study of blood T cell repertoires in COVID-19. Produced via immunoSEQ multiplex PCR; TCRdb's table is partial and in-frame only. The table has more than 300,000 clones, over 75% seen once. Sequenced material: PBMCs or T cells enriched from blood (not recorded which). The receptor source for this set is a man younger than 45 who had recovered from COVID-19.

This clone appeared a few times. The chain employs TRBV29-1 and TRBJ1-1, with TRBD1 as a possible D gene (5 bases). Trimming removed 8 bases at V and 0 bases at J, with 13 bases between. Germline-derived CDR1 and CDR2 are SQVTM and ANQGSEA. This CDR3 is built from 13 residues. In DNA, the CDR3 is TGCAGCCACCTGGGGCAGCTGAACACTGAAGCTTTCTTT. It codes for CSHLGQLNTEAFF.

This clone was seen only once. The CDR3 protein is CASSLGGTGATYEQYF. In nucleotides, the CDR3 is TGTGCCAGCAGCTTAGGGGGGACAGGGGCTACCTACGAGCAGTACTTC. V usage is TRBV7-9 and J usage is TRBJ2-7, with TRBD1 matching over 10 bases. V lost 1 base and J lost 2; bases outside the gene matches: 5. Germline assignment: CDR1 SEHNR and CDR2 FQNEAQ (reference sequence). The CDR3 is 16 residues long.

The chain links TRBV3-1 (or the pseudogene TRBV3-2) to TRBJ2-2, with 11 bases matching TRBD1. Germline trimming cut 1 base from V and 8 bases from J; bases unmatched to any gene: 3. In germline, CDR1 is LGHDT, CDR2 YNNKEL (reference sequence). CDR3 length: 15 amino acids. The CDR3 DNA sequence: TGTGCCAGCAGCCAAGGCGGACAGGGGGCAGGGGAGCTGTTTTTT. Amino acid sequence: CASSQGGQGAGELFF.

V is TRBV7-2 and J is TRBJ1-1; no clear D gene. Trimming took 3 bases from V and 7 from J, leaving 12 bases between them. Germline CDR1 reads SGHTA; CDR2 reads FQGNSA. The CDR3 has 13 residues. CDR3: CASSFGLILEAFF. As DNA, the CDR3 is TGTGCCAGCAGCTTCGGACTCATACTTGAAGCTTTCTTT.

This chain joins TRBV24-1 and TRBJ2-1; 11 bases map to TRBD2. The CDR3 runs to 16 residues. V lost 3 bases and J lost 4; bases outside the gene matches: 4. The V gene's germline CDR1 is KGHDR and CDR2 SFDVKD. The chain's CDR3 is CATSDGLAGRYNEQFF. DNA of the CDR3: TGTGCCACCAGTGATGGACTAGCGGGCAGATACAATGAGCAGTTCTTC.

CDR3 residues: CASSSNRGMVTDTQYF. CDR3 DNA: TGTGCCAGCAGCTCAAACAGGGGGATGGTAACAGATACGCAGTATTTT. V gene TRBV7-9 combines with J gene TRBJ2-3, with 8 bases that match TRBD1. The V gene's germline CDR1 is SEHNR and CDR2 FQNEAQ (reference sequence). Trimming at V came to 4 bases and at J to 3 bases, leaving 9 bases not matched to a gene. This CDR3 has 16 residues. Full variable domain (remainder filled in from reference TRBV7-9 and TRBJ2-3): DTGVSQNPRHKITKRGQNVTFRCDPISEHNRLYWYRQTLGQGPEFLTYFQNEAQLEKSRLLSDRFSAERPKGSFSTLEIQRTEQGDSAMYLCASSSNRGMVTDTQYFGPGTRLTVL.

The V gene is TRBV18, the J gene TRBJ2-6; 9 bases fit TRBD1. The CDR3 is 18 residues long. V was clipped by 3 bases and J by 0 bases; unmatched bases: 6. Germline values: CDR1 KGHSH, CDR2 LQKENI. This CDR3 reads CASSPIGQGNSGANVLTF. For the CDR3, the DNA is TGTGCCAGCTCACCCATAGGACAGGGGAACTCTGGGGCCAACGTCCTGACTTTC.

This chain links TRBV27 with TRBJ2-3; 7 bases line up with TRBD1. In germline, CDR1 is MNHEY, CDR2 SMNVEV (reference sequence). This CDR3 spans 16 amino acids. Trimming at V came to 6 bases and at J to 1 base, leaving 10 bases not matched to a gene. Here the CDR3 reads CASRLRGPFGTDTQYF. DNA for the CDR3: TGTGCCAGCAGACTTAGGGGGCCTTTCGGCACAGATACGCAGTATTTT.

This clone was seen just once. J is TRBJ2-4 and V is TRBV7-9; a possible D gene is TRBD1 (6 bases). Germline CDR1 SEHNR, CDR2 FQNEAQ (reference sequence). The ends were cut back, 1 base at V and 3 bases at J, with 16 bases in the middle. The CDR3 has 17 residues. The CDR3 protein is CASSLGSADSFKNIQYF. The CDR3 bases are TGTGCCAGCAGCTTAGGAAGCGCGGACAGTTTCAAAAACATTCAGTACTTC.

This chain joins TRBV2 and TRBJ1-5; 7 nucleotides agree with TRBD1. CDR1 and CDR2 from the germline V gene are SNHLY and FYNNEI. J was trimmed by 10 bases and V by 8 bases; bases with no gene match: 14. The CDR3 is 14 residues long. CDR3 nucleotides: TGTGCCAGCGGTTACAGGGGAATTCTCGAACCCCAGCATTTT. Translation gives CASGYRGILEPQHF.

J is TRBJ1-1 and V is TRBV5-1, with D perhaps matching TRBD1 (6 bases). V was cut by 1 base and J by 4 bases, with 14 bases left in between. The germline gives CDR1 SGHRS, CDR2 YFSETQ. This CDR3 region has 15 residues. The CDR3 loop is CASSLSLQGSTEAFF. The CDR3 region has the DNA TGCGCCAGCAGCTTGAGCTTACAGGGCTCCACTGAAGCTTTCTTT.

This rearrangement joins TRBV9 to TRBJ1-6, with TRBD1 matching 7 bases. CDR3 length: 14 amino acids. Germline assignment: CDR1 SGDLS and CDR2 YYNGEE. Unmatched junction bases numbered 10, after V lost 4 bases and J lost 12 bases. In DNA, the CDR3 is TGTGCCAGCAGCACGGACAGGCCTGGGGGACCCCTCCACTTT. This gives the protein CASSTDRPGGPLHF. Based on the CDR3 plus reference TRBV9 and TRBJ1-6, the full variable domain is DSGVTQTPKHLITATGQRVTLRCSPRSGDLSVYWYQQSLDQGLQFLIQYYNGEERAKGNILERFSAQQFPDLHSELNLSSLELGDSALYFCASSTDRPGGPLHFGNGTRLTVT.

The chain uses TRBV6-1 and TRBJ2-1, with 11 bases identical to TRBD2. Germline CDR1 is MNHNS and CDR2 is SASEGT. CDR3 size: 17 residues. Unmatched junction bases numbered 11, after V lost 3 bases and J lost 7 bases. The CDR3 bases are TGTGCCAGCAGTGAGAGTCTTCGGACTAGCGGGTCTAATGAGCAGTTCTTC. Its protein product is CASSESLRTSGSNEQFF.

Concerning this clone: Other DNA sequences in this specimen translate into the identical CDR3. This chain links TRBV6-5 with TRBJ1-2, with TRBD1 matching 7 bases. Trimming took 6 bases from V and 1 from J; bases not matched to a gene: 2. In germline, CDR1 is MNHEY, CDR2 SVGAGI. This CDR3 contains 13 residues. CDR3 nucleotide sequence: TGTGCCAGCAGCCGGGACAGTAACTATGGCTACACCTTC. Amino acids: CASSRDSNYGYTF.

This chain links TRBV5-1 with TRBJ2-7; TRBD1 aligns across 7 bases. This CDR3 is 13 amino acids long. CDR1 SGHRS and CDR2 YFSETQ come from the germline V gene. Unmatched junction bases numbered 2, after V lost 5 bases and J lost 0 bases. The CDR3 DNA follows: TGCGCCAGCAGGGGACAGACCTCCTACGAGCAGTACTTC. Amino acids: CASRGQTSYEQYF.